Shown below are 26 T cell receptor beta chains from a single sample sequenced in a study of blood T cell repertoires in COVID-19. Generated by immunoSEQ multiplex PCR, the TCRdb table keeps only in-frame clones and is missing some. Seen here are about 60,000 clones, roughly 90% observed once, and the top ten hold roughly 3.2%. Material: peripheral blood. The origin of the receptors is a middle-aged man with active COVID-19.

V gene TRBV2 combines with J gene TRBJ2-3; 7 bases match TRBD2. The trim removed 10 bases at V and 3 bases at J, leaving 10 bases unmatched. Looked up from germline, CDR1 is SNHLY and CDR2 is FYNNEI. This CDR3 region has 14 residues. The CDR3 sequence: CATVEGGLTDTQYF. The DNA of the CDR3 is TGTGCCACAGTCGAGGGAGGGTTAACAGATACGCAGTATTTT.

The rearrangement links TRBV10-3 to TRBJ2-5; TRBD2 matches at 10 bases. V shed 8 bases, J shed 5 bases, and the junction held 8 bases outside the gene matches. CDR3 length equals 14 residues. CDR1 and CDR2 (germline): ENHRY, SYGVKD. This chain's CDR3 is CAIGLSGGPETQYF. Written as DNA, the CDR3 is TGTGCCATCGGGCTTAGCGGGGGGCCGGAGACCCAGTACTTC.

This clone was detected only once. Written as DNA, the CDR3 is TGTGCCAGCCTCTCGACACCGGGGGGCTACGAGCAGTACTTC. Residues: CASLSTPGGYEQYF. The V call is TRBV19, the J call TRBJ2-7; 7 nucleotides line up with TRBD2. Germline-derived CDR1 and CDR2 are LNHDA and SQIVND (reference sequence). The CDR3 is made up of 14 amino acids. The ends lost 9 bases at V and 3 bases at J; junction bases unmatched: 11.

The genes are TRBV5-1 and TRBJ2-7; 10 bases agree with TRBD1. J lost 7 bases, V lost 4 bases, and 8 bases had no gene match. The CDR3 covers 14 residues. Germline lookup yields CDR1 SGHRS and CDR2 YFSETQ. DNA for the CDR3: TGCGCCAGCAGCATCGGACAGGGGGTTCCGGAGCAGTACTTC. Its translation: CASSIGQGVPEQYF.

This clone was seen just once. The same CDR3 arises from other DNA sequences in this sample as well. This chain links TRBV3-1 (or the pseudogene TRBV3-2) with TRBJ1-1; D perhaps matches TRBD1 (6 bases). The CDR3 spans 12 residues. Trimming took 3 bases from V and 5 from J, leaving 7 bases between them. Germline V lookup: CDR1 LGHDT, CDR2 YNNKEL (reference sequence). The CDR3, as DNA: TGTGCCAGCAGCCATCAGGGGACTGAAGCTTTCTTT. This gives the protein CASSHQGTEAFF.

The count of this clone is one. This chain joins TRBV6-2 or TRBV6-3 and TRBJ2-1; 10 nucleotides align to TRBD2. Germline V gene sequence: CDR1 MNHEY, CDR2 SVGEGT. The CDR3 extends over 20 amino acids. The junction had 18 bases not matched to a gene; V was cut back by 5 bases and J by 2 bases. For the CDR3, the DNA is TGTGCCAGCAGTGGCCGACCGGGACTAGCGTCCGGCCGACCCTACAATGAGCAGTTCTTC. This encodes CASSGRPGLASGRPYNEQFF.

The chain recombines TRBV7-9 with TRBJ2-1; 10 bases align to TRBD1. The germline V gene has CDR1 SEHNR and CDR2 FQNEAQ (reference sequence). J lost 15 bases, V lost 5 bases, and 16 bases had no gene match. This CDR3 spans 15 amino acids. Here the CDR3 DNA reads TGTGCCAGCAGCGGCCGGGACAGGGGTCCTAAAAGGGGGTTCTTC. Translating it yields CASSGRDRGPKRGFF.

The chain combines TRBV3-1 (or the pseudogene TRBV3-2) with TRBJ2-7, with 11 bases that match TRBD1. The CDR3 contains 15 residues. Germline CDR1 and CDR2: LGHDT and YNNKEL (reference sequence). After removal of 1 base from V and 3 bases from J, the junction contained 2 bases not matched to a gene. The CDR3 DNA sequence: TGTGCCAGCAGCCAAGCCGGGACAGGGGGCTACGAGCAGTACTTC. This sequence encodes CASSQAGTGGYEQYF.

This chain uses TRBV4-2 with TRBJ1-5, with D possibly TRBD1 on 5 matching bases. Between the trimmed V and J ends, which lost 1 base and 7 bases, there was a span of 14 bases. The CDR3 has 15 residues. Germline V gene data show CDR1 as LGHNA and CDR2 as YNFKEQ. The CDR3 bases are TGTGCCAGCAGCCAAGGTTTCAGGGTGGACCAGCCCCAGCATTTT. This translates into CASSQGFRVDQPQHF.

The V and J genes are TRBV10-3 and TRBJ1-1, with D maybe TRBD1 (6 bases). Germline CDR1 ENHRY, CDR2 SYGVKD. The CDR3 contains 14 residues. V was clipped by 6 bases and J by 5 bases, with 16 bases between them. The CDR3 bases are TGTGCCATCAGCAGGGGCCGAGCGGAAACTGAAGCTTTCTTT. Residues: CAISRGRAETEAFF.

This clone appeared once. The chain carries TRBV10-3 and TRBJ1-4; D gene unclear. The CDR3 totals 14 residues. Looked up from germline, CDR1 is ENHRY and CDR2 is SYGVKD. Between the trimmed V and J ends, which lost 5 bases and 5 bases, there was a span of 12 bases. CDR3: CAISQEFINEKLFF. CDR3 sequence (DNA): TGTGCCATCAGTCAGGAATTTATCAATGAAAAACTGTTTTTT.

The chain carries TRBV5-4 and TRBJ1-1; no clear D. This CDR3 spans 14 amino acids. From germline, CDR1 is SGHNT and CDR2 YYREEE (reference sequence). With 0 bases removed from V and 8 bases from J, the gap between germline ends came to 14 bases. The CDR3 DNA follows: TGTGCCAGCAGCTTGGCCGGAGGCCCACGGGAAGCTTTCTTT. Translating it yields CASSLAGGPREAFF. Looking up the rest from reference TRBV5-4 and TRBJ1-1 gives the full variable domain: ETGVTQSPTHLIKTRGQQVTLRCSSQSGHNTVSWYQQALGQGPQFIFQYYREEENGRGNFPPRFSGLQFPNYSSELNVNALELDDSALYLCASSLAGGPREAFFGQGTRLTVV.

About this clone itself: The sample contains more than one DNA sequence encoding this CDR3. The CDR3 protein is CASSLGGTYNEQFF. The CDR3, as DNA: TGTGCCAGCAGTTTGGGGGGGACCTACAATGAGCAGTTCTTC. The chain couples TRBV27 to TRBJ2-1, with 7 bases matching TRBD2. The germline V gene has CDR1 MNHEY and CDR2 SMNVEV (reference sequence). The CDR3 runs 14 residues. Germline trimming cut 3 bases from V and 2 bases from J; bases unmatched to any gene: 1.

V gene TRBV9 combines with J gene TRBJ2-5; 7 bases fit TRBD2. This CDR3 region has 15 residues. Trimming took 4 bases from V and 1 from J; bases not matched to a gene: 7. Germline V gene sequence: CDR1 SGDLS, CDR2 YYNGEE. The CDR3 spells CASSREGGPQETQYF. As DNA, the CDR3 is TGTGCCAGCAGCAGGGAGGGAGGACCCCAAGAGACCCAGTACTTC.

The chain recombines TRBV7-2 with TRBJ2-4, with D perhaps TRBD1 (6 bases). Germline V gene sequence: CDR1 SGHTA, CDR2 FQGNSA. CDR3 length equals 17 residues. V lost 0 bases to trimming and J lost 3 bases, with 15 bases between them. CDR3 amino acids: CASSLAFDRLIKNIQYF. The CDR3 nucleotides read TGTGCCAGCAGCTTAGCATTCGACAGGCTGATCAAAAACATTCAGTACTTC.

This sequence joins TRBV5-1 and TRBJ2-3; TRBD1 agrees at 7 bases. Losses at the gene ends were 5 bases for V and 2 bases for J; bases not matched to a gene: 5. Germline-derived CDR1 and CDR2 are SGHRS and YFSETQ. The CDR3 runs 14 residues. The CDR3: CASRGQSFTDTQYF. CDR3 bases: TGCGCCAGCAGGGGACAGTCCTTCACAGATACGCAGTATTTT.

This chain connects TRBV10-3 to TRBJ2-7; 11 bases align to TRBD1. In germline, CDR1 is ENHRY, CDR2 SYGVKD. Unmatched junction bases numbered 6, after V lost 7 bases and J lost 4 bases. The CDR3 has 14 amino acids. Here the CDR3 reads CAITSGQGAYEQYF. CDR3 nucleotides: TGTGCCATCACTTCCGGACAGGGGGCATACGAGCAGTACTTC.

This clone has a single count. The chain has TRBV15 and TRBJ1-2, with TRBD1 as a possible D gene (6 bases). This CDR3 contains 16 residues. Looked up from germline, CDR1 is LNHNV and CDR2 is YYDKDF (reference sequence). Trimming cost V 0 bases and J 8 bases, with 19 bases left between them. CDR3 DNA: TGTGCCACCAGCAGAGATCGTCACAGGGATTATAGCGGCTACACCTTC. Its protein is CATSRDRHRDYSGYTF.

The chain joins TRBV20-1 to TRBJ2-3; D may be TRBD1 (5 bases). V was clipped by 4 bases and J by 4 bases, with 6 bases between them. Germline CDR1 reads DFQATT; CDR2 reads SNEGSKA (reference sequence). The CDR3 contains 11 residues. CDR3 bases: TGCAGTGCTATAGGGGCAGATACGCAGTATTTT. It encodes CSAIGADTQYF.

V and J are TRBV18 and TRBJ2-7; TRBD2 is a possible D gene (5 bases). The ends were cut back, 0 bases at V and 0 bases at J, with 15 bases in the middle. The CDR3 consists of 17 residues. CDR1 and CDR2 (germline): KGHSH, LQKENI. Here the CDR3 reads CASSPPLKGVASYEQYF. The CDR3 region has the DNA TGTGCCAGCTCACCACCGCTGAAGGGAGTGGCCTCCTACGAGCAGTACTTC.

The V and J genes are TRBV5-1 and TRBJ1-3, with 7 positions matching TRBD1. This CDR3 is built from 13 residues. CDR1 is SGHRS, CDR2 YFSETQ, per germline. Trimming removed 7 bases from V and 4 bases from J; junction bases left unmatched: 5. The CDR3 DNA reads TGCGCCAGCGCTCCGGGACAGGGAAACACCATATATTTT. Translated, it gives CASAPGQGNTIYF.

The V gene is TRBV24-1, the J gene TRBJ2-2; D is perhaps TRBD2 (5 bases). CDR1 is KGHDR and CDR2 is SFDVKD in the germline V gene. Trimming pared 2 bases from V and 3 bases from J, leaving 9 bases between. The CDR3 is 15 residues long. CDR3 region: CATSDSGLDTGELFF. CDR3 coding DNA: TGTGCCACCAGTGATTCCGGACTGGACACCGGGGAGCTGTTTTTT.

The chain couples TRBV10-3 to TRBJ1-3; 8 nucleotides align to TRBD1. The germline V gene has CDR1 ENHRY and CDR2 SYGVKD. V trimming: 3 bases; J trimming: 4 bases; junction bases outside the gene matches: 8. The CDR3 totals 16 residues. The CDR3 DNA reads TGTGCCATCAGTGACCTGGGACAGGTGGGAGGAAACACCATATATTTT. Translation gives CAISDLGQVGGNTIYF.

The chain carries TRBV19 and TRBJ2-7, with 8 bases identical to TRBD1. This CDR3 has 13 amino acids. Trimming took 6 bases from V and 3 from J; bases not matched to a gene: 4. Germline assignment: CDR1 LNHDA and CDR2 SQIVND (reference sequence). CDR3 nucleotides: TGTGCCAGTAGCCAGGACAGGGACTACGAGCAGTACTTC. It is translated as CASSQDRDYEQYF.

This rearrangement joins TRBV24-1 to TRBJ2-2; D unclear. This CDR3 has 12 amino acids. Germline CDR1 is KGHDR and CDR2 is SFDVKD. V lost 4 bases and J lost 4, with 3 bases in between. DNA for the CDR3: TGTGCCACCAGTGACAGCACCGGGGAGCTGTTTTTT. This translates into CATSDSTGELFF.

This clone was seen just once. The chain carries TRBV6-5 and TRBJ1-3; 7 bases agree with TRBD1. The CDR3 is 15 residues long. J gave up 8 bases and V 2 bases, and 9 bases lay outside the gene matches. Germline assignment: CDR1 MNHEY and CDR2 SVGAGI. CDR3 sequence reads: CASSYGTADRDTIYF. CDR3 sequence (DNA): TGTGCCAGCAGTTACGGGACAGCAGATCGGGACACCATATATTTT.